The source of this TCR beta chain is a study of T cell changes during pregnancy in multiple sclerosis. This clone was observed a single time. The CDR3 runs to 16 residues. The germline gives CDR1 SGDLS, CDR2 YYNGEE. V was shortened by 4 bases and J by 0 bases, with 13 bases between the two germline ends. The repertoire was sequenced with immunoSEQ multiplex PCR; TCRdb's copy has only in-frame clones and lacks some. The table has about 56,000 clones, around 90% seen once. The sequenced sample was CD4+ T cells from peripheral blood mononuclear cells, obtained in the second trimester of pregnancy. This sequence was found in a female donor with multiple sclerosis, enrolled in a pregnancy study. The chain has TRBV9 and TRBJ2-2; TRBD2 is a possible D gene (7 bases). CDR3 nucleotide sequence: TGTGCCAGCAGCCCCCGAGGGGGGGCGAACACCGGGGAGCTGTTTTTT. Translation: CASSPRGGANTGELFF.